The 14 T cell receptor beta chains presented below share a single source sample, sequenced in a study of cytotoxic CD8 clonotypes in ibrutinib-treated CLL. Repertoires were generated with immunoSEQ multiplex PCR, while TCRdb's copy carries only in-frame clones and drops some. The sample carries about 330,000 clones, 67% recorded once. The sequenced sample was PBMCs, obtained after 36 months of ibrutinib treatment. The receptors were gathered from a human donor with chronic lymphocytic leukemia.

The rearrangement links TRBV4-1 to TRBJ2-1, with 11 nucleotides matching TRBD2. CDR1 is MGHRA, CDR2 YSYEKL, per germline. The CDR3 contains 18 residues. V was pared by 3 bases and J by 2 bases, with 9 bases of the junction left unmatched. For the CDR3, the DNA is TGCGCCAGCAGCCAGGGTAGCGGGAGGGCCGGAGCCTACAATGAGCAGTTCTTC. Translation gives CASSQGSGRAGAYNEQFF.

This chain uses TRBV10-3 with TRBJ2-3, with 7 nucleotides matching TRBD2. CDR1 and CDR2 from the germline V gene are ENHRY and SYGVKD. The CDR3 spans 15 residues. Losses at the gene ends were 8 bases for V and 0 bases for J; bases not matched to a gene: 8. The CDR3 nucleotides are TGTGCCATCGCTACGAGGCGGGGGAGCACAGATACGCAGTATTTT. Translated: CAIATRRGSTDTQYF.

The CDR3 DNA follows: TGTGCCAGCAGTCCCCGGACAGGGGGCGAGCAGTACTTC. It is translated as CASSPRTGGEQYF. This rearrangement joins TRBV6-1 to TRBJ2-7; TRBD1 matches 10 bases. CDR1 and CDR2 from the germline V gene are MNHNS and SASEGT. V was clipped by 5 bases and J by 6 bases; unmatched bases: 4. The CDR3 runs 13 residues.

The chain recombines TRBV11-2 with TRBJ2-2; unclear D gene. The CDR3 is 13 residues long. Trimming removed 1 base at V and 6 bases at J, with 6 bases between. The germline V gene has CDR1 SGHAT and CDR2 FQNNGV. The CDR3 region has the DNA TGTGCCAGCAGCTTAGGGCTTGCCGGGGAGCTGTTTTTT. This gives the protein CASSLGLAGELFF.

The chain joins TRBV19 to TRBJ2-6; 9 bases agree with TRBD1. This CDR3 comprises 17 residues. Germline CDR1 is LNHDA and CDR2 is SQIVND (reference sequence). After removal of 6 bases from V and 2 bases from J, the junction contained 8 bases not matched to a gene. DNA for the CDR3: TGTGCCAGTAGCCTCGGGACAGGGAGGGCTGGGGCCAACGTCCTGACTTTC. Protein product: CASSLGTGRAGANVLTF.

The CDR3 here is CAISVRSGRSNGYTF. CDR3 in DNA: TGTGCCATCAGTGTTCGTAGTGGCAGGTCTAATGGCTACACCTTC. V usage is TRBV10-3 and J usage is TRBJ1-2; no clear D. Per germline, CDR1 ENHRY and CDR2 SYGVKD. V dropped 4 bases and J dropped 6 bases, with 18 bases sitting between them. This CDR3 has 15 residues.

This clone appeared a single time. The chain couples TRBV29-1 to TRBJ2-1, with D possibly TRBD1 on 6 matching bases. In germline, CDR1 is SQVTM, CDR2 ANQGSEA. The V end lost 7 bases, the J end lost 9 bases, and 16 bases lay between the germline ends. The CDR3 is made up of 12 amino acids. As DNA, the CDR3 is TGCAGCGGAAGCCAGGGGTTGGGTGAGCAGTTCTTC. Translating gives CSGSQGLGEQFF.

This chain uses TRBV10-1 with TRBJ2-7; the match to TRBD2 covers 8 bases. The CDR3 consists of 15 residues. Germline V gives CDR1 WNHNN, CDR2 SYGVQD (reference sequence). J lost 3 bases, V lost 0 bases, and 4 bases had no gene match. The CDR3 reads CASSESSGTGYEQYF. CDR3 DNA: TGCGCCAGCAGTGAGTCTAGCGGGACTGGCTACGAGCAGTACTTC.

This clone was detected only a few times. The rearrangement links TRBV18 to TRBJ1-1; no definite D call. Germline values: CDR1 KGHSH, CDR2 LQKENI. CDR3 length: 14 amino acids. Trimming removed 3 bases from V and 8 bases from J, with 16 bases in between. Here the CDR3 DNA reads TGTGCCAGCTCACCTACACGAAAGGTCTTGGAAGCTTTCTTT. Its translation: CASSPTRKVLEAFF.

The CDR3 protein is CASSLGADKYYEQYF. The CDR3 DNA sequence: TGTGCCAGCAGTTTAGGGGCGGACAAATACTACGAGCAGTACTTC. V gene TRBV28 combines with J gene TRBJ2-7, with a weak D call TRBD1 (5 bases). Deletions cut 2 bases from V and 3 bases from J, with 14 bases between. The CDR3 is 15 amino acids. Germline V gives CDR1 MDHEN, CDR2 SYDVKM.

The V call is TRBV19, the J call TRBJ1-1, with D hard to call. The CDR3 is made up of 16 amino acids. V dropped 7 bases and J dropped 6 bases, with 24 bases sitting between them. Germline V gene lookup returns CDR1 LNHDA and CDR2 SQIVND (reference sequence). The DNA of the CDR3 is TGTGCCAGTACCACGTTTTTCGTCAGGCCCGCGTCTGAAGCTTTCTTT. Amino acids: CASTTFFVRPASEAFF.

J is TRBJ2-2 and V is TRBV7-2; TRBD1 agrees at 7 bases. Germline CDR1 and CDR2: SGHTA and FQGNSA. Trimming removed 5 bases from V and 4 bases from J; junction bases left unmatched: 10. The CDR3 extends over 16 amino acids. The CDR3 here is CASSRGLVGGTGELFF. In DNA form, the CDR3 reads TGTGCCAGCAGCAGGGGGCTAGTAGGGGGCACCGGGGAGCTGTTTTTT.

V and J are TRBV9 and TRBJ1-1, with D uncertain. V was shortened by 4 bases and J by 1 base, with 11 bases between the two germline ends. The CDR3 consists of 14 residues. The germline V gene has CDR1 SGDLS and CDR2 YYNGEE. The CDR3 here is CASSWGGKNTEAFF. CDR3 in DNA: TGTGCCAGCAGCTGGGGAGGTAAGAACACTGAAGCTTTCTTT. The full variable domain, in which reference TRBV9 and TRBJ1-1 provide the parts outside the CDR3, is DSGVTQTPKHLITATGQRVTLRCSPRSGDLSVYWYQQSLDQGLQFLIQYYNGEERAKGNILERFSAQQFPDLHSELNLSSLELGDSALYFCASSWGGKNTEAFFGQGTRLTVV.

The chain is built from TRBV10-2 and TRBJ2-3; D not certain. Germline lookup yields CDR1 WSHSY and CDR2 SAAADI. This CDR3 is 11 amino acids long. V lost 7 bases to trimming and J lost 2 bases, with 4 bases between them. CDR3 in amino acids: CASKVTDTQYF. The CDR3 DNA sequence: TGCGCCAGCAAGGTCACAGATACGCAGTATTTT.